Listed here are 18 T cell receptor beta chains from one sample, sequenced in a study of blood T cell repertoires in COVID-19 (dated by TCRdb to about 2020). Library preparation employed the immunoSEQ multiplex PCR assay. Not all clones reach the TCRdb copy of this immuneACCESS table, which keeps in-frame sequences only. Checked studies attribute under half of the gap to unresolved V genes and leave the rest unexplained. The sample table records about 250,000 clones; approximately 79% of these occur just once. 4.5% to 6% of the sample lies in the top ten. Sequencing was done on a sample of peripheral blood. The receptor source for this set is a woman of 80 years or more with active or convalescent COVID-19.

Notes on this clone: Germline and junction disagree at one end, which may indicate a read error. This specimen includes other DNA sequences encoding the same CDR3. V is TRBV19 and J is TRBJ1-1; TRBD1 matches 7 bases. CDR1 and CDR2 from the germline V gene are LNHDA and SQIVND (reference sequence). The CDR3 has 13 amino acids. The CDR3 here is CASSHNRGTEAFF. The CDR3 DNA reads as TGTGCCAGTAGTCATAACAGGGGCACTGAAGCTTTTTTT.

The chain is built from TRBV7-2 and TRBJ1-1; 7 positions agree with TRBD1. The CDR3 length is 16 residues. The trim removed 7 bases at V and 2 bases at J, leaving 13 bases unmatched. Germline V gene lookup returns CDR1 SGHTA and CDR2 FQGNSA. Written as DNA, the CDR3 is TGTGCCAGCAAAATAGGAGGGGGCGCTGGTAACACTGAAGCTTTCTTT. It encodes CASKIGGGAGNTEAFF.

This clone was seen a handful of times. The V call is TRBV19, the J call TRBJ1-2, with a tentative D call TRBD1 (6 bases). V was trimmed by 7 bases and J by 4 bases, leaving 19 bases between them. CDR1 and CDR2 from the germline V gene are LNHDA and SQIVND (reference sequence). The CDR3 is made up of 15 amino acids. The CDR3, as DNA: TGTGCCAGTATTCGCTCCGGGACAACTTTCTATGGCTACACCTTC. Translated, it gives CASIRSGTTFYGYTF.

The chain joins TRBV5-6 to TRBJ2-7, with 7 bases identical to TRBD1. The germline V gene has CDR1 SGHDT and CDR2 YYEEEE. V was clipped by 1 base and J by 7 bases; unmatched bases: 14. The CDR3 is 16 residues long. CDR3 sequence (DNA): TGTGCCAGCAGCTTGTTTAGACAGGGACATTTTGAAGAGCAGTACTTC. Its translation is CASSLFRQGHFEEQYF. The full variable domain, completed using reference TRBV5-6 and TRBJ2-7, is DAGVTQSPTHLIKTRGQQVTLRCSPKSGHDTVSWYQQALGQGPQFIFQYYEEEERQRGNFPDRFSGHQFPNYSSELNVNALLLGDSALYLCASSLFRQGHFEEQYFGPGTRLTVT.

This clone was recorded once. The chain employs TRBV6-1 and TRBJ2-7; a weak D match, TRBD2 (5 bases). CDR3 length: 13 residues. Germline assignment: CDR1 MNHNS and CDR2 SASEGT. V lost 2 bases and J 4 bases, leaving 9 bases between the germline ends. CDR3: CASSEPGWYEQYF. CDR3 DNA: TGTGCCAGCAGTGAACCGGGGTGGTACGAGCAGTACTTC.

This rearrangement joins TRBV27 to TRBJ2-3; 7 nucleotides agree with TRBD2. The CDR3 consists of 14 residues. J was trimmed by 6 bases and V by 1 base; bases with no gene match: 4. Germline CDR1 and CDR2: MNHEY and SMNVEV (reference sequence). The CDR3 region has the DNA TGTGCCAGCAGTTTATGGGGGGGAGGGGATACGCAGTATTTT. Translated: CASSLWGGGDTQYF.

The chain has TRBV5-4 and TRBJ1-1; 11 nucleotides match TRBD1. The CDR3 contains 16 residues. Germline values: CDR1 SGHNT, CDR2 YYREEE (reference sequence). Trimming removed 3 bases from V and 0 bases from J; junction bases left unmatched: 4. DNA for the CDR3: TGTGCCAGCAGCTCGGGACAGGGGGAAATGAACACTGAAGCTTTCTTT. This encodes CASSSGQGEMNTEAFF.

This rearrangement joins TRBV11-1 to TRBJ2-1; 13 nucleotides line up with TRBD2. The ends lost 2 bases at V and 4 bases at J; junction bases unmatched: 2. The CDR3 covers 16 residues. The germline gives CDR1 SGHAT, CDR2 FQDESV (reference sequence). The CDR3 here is CASSLPGLAGYNEQFF. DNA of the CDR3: TGTGCCAGCAGCTTACCGGGACTAGCGGGATACAATGAGCAGTTCTTC. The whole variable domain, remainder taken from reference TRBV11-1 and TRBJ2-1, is EAEVAQSPRYKITEKSQAVAFWCDPISGHATLYWYRQILGQGPELLVQFQDESVVDDSQLPKDRFSAERLKGVDSTLKIQPAELGDSAMYLCASSLPGLAGYNEQFFGPGTRLTVL.

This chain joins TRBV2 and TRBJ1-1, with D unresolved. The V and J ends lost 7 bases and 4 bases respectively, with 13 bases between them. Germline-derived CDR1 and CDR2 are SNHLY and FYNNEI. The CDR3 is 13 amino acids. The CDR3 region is CASKSERITEAFF. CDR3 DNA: TGTGCCAGCAAGTCAGAACGCATCACTGAAGCTTTCTTT.

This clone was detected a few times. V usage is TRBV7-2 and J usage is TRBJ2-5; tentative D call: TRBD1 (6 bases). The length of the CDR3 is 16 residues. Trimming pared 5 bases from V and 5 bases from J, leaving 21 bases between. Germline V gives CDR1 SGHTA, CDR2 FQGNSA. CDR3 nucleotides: TGTGCCAGCAGCCGGATGACAGCTGGGGGCATGGAGACCCAGTACTTC. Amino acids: CASSRMTAGGMETQYF.

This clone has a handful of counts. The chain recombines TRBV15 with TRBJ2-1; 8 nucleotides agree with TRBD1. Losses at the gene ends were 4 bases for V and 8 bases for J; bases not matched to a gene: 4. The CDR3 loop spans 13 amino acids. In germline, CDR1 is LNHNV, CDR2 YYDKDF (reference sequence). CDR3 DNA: TGTGCCACCAGCAATTTACAGGGGGATGAGCAGTTCTTC. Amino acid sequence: CATSNLQGDEQFF. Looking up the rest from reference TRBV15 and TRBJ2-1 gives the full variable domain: DAMVIQNPRYQVTQFGKPVTLSCSQTLNHNVMYWYQQKSSQAPKLLFHYYDKDFNNEADTPDNFQSRRPNTSFCFLDIRSPGLGDTAMYLCATSNLQGDEQFFGPGTRLTVL.

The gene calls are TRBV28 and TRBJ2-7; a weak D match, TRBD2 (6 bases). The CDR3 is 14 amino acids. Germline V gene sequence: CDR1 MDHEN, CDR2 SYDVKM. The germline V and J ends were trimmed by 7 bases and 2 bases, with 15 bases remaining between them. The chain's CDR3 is CASTTAGSTYEQYF. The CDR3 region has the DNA TGTGCCAGCACCACAGCCGGGAGCACCTACGAGCAGTACTTC.

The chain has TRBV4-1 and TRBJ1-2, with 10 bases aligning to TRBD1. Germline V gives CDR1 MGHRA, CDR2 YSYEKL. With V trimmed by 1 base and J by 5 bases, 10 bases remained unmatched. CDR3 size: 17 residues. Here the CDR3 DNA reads TGCGCCAGCAGCCAAGGTGGTGGACAGGGGGTTGTATATGGCTACACCTTC. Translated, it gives CASSQGGGQGVVYGYTF.

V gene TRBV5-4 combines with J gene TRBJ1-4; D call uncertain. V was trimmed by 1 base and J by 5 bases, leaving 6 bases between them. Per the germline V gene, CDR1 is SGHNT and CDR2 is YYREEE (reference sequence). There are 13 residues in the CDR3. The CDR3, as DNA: TGTGCCAGCAGCTTGAGCGGGAATGAAAAACTGTTTTTT. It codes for CASSLSGNEKLFF.

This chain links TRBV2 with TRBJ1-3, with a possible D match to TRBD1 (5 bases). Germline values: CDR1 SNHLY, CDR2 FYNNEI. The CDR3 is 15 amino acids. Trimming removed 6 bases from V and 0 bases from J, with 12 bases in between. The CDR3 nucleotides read TGTGCCAGCAGCCCCCTGGGGGGCTCTGGAAACACCATATATTTT. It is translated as CASSPLGGSGNTIYF.

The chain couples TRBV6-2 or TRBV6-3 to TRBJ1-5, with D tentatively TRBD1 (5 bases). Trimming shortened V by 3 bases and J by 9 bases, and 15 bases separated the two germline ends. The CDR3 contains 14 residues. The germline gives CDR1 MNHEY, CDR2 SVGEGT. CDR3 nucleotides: TGTGCCAGCAGTTATTCGGGCAGGGTGCGGCCCCAGCATTTT. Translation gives CASSYSGRVRPQHF.

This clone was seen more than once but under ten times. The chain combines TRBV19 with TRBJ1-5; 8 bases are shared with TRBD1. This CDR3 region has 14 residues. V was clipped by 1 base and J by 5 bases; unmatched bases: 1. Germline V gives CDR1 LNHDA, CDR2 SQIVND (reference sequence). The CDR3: CASSIAGGDQPQHF. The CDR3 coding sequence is TGTGCCAGTAGTATAGCAGGGGGCGATCAGCCCCAGCATTTT.

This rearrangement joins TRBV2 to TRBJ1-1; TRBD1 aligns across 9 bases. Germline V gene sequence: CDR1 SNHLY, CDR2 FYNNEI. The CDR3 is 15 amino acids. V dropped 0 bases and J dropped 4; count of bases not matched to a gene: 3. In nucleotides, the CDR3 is TGTGCCAGCAGTGAAGCGGGACAGGGTTTCACTGAAGCTTTCTTT. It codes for CASSEAGQGFTEAFF.